What follows describes a single T cell receptor (beta chain). Only a few counts were recorded for this clone. No antigen is known for it. The sample holds no much larger clone one base away, and base qualities are not on file. The cohort was made up of hundreds of healthy bone marrow donors. All cohort members were sampled while nominally healthy, although unrecorded immune exposures were likely present. The donor tested CMV seropositive, placing the donor among the roughly 300 seropositive members of the cohort. A peripheral blood sample was collected from each donor, and TCR beta sequencing was performed on peripheral blood mononuclear cells. The Qiagen DNeasy Blood Extraction Kit was used to extract genomic DNA from the blood cell samples. Library preparation employed the immunoSEQ multiplex PCR assay. The multiplex PCR relied on a mix of 60 forward primers for TCR Vbeta segments and 13 reverse primers for TCR Jbeta segments. Amplification of the CDR3 region of rearranged TCR beta genes was performed with a multiplex PCR assay on genomic DNA. Amplified TCR beta libraries were sequenced as 87-base-pair reads on the Illumina HiSeq System. The authors processed their data as follows. A later analysis tallied 75 million to 95 million unique TCR beta chains across the 610 or so repertoires, and approximately 12 million of those chains were shared by two or more donors. A nearest-neighbor algorithm error-corrected the raw reads and collapsed the reads into unique sequences, merging closely related sequences to remove PCR and sequencing errors. Alignment of CDR3 sequences to IMGT reference sequences was used to assign V, D and J gene segments. For a sequence to be retained, a match of at least six nucleotides was required to both a V gene segment and a J gene segment. Rearrangements were called productive when the CDR3 lacked stop codons and stayed in frame with V and J; all others were non-productive. Following IMGT convention, CDR3 was defined as the stretch from the second conserved V-encoded cysteine up to the conserved J-encoded phenylalanine. In an earlier analysis of roughly 580 of the donors, sequences lacking an unambiguous match to a single V gene segment were excluded. In an earlier analysis of almost 600 of the donors, a V segment was called functional when productive rearrangements were above 56.7%, and segregating when the standard deviation between donors exceeded 5%. A statistical classification framework was built to diagnose cytomegalovirus status from the catalog of TCR beta chain sequences. In a later analysis, TCR nucleotide sequences were compared against IMGT/GENE-DB human TR gene sequences so that V and J genes could be assigned. A later analysis assigned CDR3 sequences and most-parsimonious VDJ recombination scenarios with the TCRdist pipeline. In a later analysis, each TCR beta chain was defined by its CDR3 amino acid sequence together with its V-gene family, and reads lacking a unique V-gene family were excluded. A later analysis removed 550 to 700 highly shared, low-generation-probability nucleotide sequences to deal with suspected cross-contamination and a sequencing artifact. A later analysis calculated a clonal expansion index for each public chain from normalized within-repertoire ranks of inferred template counts. In a later analysis, generation probabilities were computed using a VDJ recombination model fitted to out-of-frame rearrangements, and the results were checked against IGoR. In a later analysis, hypergeometric tests were used to score TCR-TCR, TCR-HLA and TCR-CMV co-occurrence, with a repertoire-size bias correction applied to TCR pairs. False discovery rates were estimated in a later analysis by permuting HLA or CMV assignments 20 times. A later analysis grouped co-occurring TCRs with DBSCAN, adding TCRdist sequence similarity when clustering within HLA-allele-positive subsets. Repertoires with fewer than 30,000 or more than 120,000 public chains were left out of co-occurrence clustering, as were four to six repertoires with anomalous nucleotide sharing. TCRdb limited this immuneACCESS table to in-frame rearrangements with V and J called. A share of clones is missing; checked studies link under half to unresolved V genes, and the rest is unexplained. For V, J and clone size, that table is used; D and trimming come from the DNA. A total of 120,000 to 150,000 clones appear in this sample, 65% to 85% of them only once. Roughly 4% of the sample is held by the ten biggest clonotypes.

This entry belongs to a study of cytomegalovirus exposure and HLA in healthy donors (dated by TCRdb to between 2016 and 2019). Context from the whole study: In an earlier analysis of roughly 500 of the donors, less than 350 Gb of sequence data and some 100 million unique TCR beta sequences from 180 million or so T cells were reported. Donor age, sex, ethnicity and CMV serostatus were compiled alongside the repertoire data. The genetic ancestry cluster associated with self-reported Caucasian donors included about 84% of the roughly 380 genotyped donors. All discovery cohort repertoires had been generated on a single sequencing platform. In addition to the first cohort of 650 to 800 subjects, a separate validation cohort of 130 or so different subjects was used. The later analysis used no new phenotypic data to find candidate immune exposures, relying instead on TCR beta sequences and their occurrence across donors. HLA typing included class I and class II loci at four-digit resolution. Because of strong linkage in the cohort, roughly five DR-DQ haplotypes were treated as single units for association and clustering. An earlier analysis of fewer than 700 of the donors applied high-throughput TCR beta sequencing to assess whether each TCR beta V gene segment acted as functional or pseudogenic. About 280 gigabases of sequencing data and tens of millions of unique TCR sequences were included in an early release covering under 650 HLA-typed donors. In a later genetic analysis, genome-wide SNP genotypes for about 55% of the roughly 670 donors were used, and that subset was treated as a discovery cohort. The study was designed to test whether signatures of past pathogen exposure could be identified by cataloging public T cell receptors. The study profiled the T cell repertoires of some 610 subjects by immunosequencing and related them to cytomegalovirus serostatus. To study patterns of TCR occurrence, a later analysis re-analyzed previously published TCR beta repertoires from more than 550 donors and added high-resolution HLA genotyping. To predict cytomegalovirus infection status, the study brought together high-throughput TCR immunosequencing, statistical association of individual TCRs with disease status, and machine learning. On average, approximately 250,000 unique TCR beta nucleotide sequences were sequenced per donor among 398 genotyped donors of the cohort, with 15% to 20% of those sequences being non-productive. Typing coverage differed by locus: A, B, C, DRB1 and DQB1 were typed in about 620-630 donors, DQA1 in 522, DPA1 in approximately 600, and DPB1 in 400 to 480.

Paper-wide results and their limitations: The classifier was reported to diagnose cytomegalovirus status with high specificity and sensitivity in both the original cohort and the validation cohort. The presence/absence analyses assumed that sequencing depth was roughly uniform across donors, and that assumption may not be true. Across donors, most TCR sequences were observed very rarely, whereas some public TCRs were present in many individuals. In a later genetic analysis, fewer N-insertions in productive TCRs were reported among donors in an Asian-associated ancestry cluster than the roughly 640-donor mean. A further reported finding was that TCR beta sequences accurately predicted the HLA-A and HLA-B alleles for most subjects in the first cohort. In a later analysis, HLA-associated TCR beta chains showed more clonal expansion and lower generation probabilities than non-associated chains that were equally common. Specific HLA alleles were associated with 15,000 to 20,000 TCR beta sequences at a false discovery rate of 0.05 in a later analysis. The study gave a list of 150 to 200 TCR beta chains associated with cytomegalovirus. In a later analysis, TCR association rates were found to vary across HLA loci, with the most associated TCRs seen for DRB1 alleles and the fewest for HLA-C alleles. HLA typing was unavailable for some donors at each locus, so association tests used only the typed subset. Strong co-occurrence of HLA alleles, especially DR and DQ, made assigning TCR associations to individual alleles difficult. A later analysis found that most CMV-associated TCR beta chains appeared HLA-restricted, with HLA associations seemingly driven largely by CMV exposure. In an earlier analysis of some 500 of the donors, most TCR beta V segments were observed in productive rearrangements about 90% or about 30% of the time, broadly matching IMGT annotations. According to the authors, the approach could potentially be generalized to other disease states and immunological phenotypes. Correlated functional status among segregating V segments might reflect linkage disequilibrium, but an unknown experimental factor could not be ruled out. A later analysis reported that several top co-occurrence clusters appeared linked to parvovirus B19, influenza, CMV and Epstein-Barr virus. Only TCR beta chains were sequenced in this cohort, and the absence of alpha or paired-chain data limited detectable features. A later genetic analysis associated a missense DCLRE1C variant with V-gene and J-gene trimming of TCR beta chains, and an independent cohort replicated the association. A few of the identified cytomegalovirus-associated TCR beta chains were confirmed in vitro to be specific for cytomegalovirus antigens. The only immune exposure information available for the cohort was CMV serostatus. A group of highly shared sequence variants was considered likely to be a technical artifact of the sequencing pipeline. The earlier analysis of approximately 590 of the donors excluded some 15 rarely observed V segments, including chromosome 9 orphons, because counts were too low. Some IMGT-functional V segments, including TRBV6-2 and TRBV6-3, could not be told apart with the 87-base-pair reads, so those segments were excluded.

Based on the germline V gene, the CDR1 and CDR2 sequences are MDHEN and SYDVKM. The CDR3 sequence holds 13 residues, the cysteine and phenylalanine included. Only CDR3 DNA remains: 39 bases, in frame from the first base. Here V drops 10 bases and J drops 4 bases, and the junction holds 10 bases not matched to any gene. The sequence was obtained from a woman in her thirties or forties in good health and CMV-seropositive. Rearrangement joined TRBV28 to TRBJ2-7, and TRBD1 aligns with 7 junction nucleotides. Source material: PBMCs. The encoded CDR3 is CATEKRGPYEQYF. At the DNA level, the sequence is TGTGCCACCGAAAAAAGGGGGCCTTACGAGCAGTACTTC.